These T cell receptor beta chains were read from a single sample in a study of T cell responses to AZD1222 COVID-19 vaccine. Some clones are missing from TCRdb's copy, which holds only in-frame ones; the method was immunoSEQ multiplex PCR. The sample lists around 170,000 clones, over 90% seen once, with approximately 1.9% in the top ten. Here the sequenced sample was peripheral blood, taken 28 days after the second AZD1222 dose. The receptors were gathered from an adult who received the AZD1222 COVID-19 vaccine. The CDR3 runs from the conserved cysteine through the conserved F or W. The order of the fields is clone size, D gene, J gene, V gene, CDR3 protein, CDR3 DNA. D genes are given only for firm matches. The listing skips clone size in some rows; elsewhere it reads once, few, many or a size class.

>-|-|TRBJ2-1|TRBV12-5
CASGLAGGFNNEQFF
TGTGCTAGTGGTTTGGCTGGGGGGTTTAACAATGAGCAGTTCTTC
>few|TRBD1|TRBJ2-1|TRBV5-1
CASSLVGTGGYNEQFF
TGCGCCAGCAGCTTGGTCGGGACAGGGGGATACAATGAGCAGTTCTTC
>-|-|TRBJ2-2|TRBV27
CASSFASENTGELFF
TGTGCCAGCAGTTTTGCTAGCGAGAACACCGGGGAGCTGTTTTTT
>-|-|TRBJ2-2|TRBV19
CASSNGGGELFF
TGTGCCAGTAGTAACGGGGGCGGGGAGCTGTTTTTT
>once|-|TRBJ1-6|TRBV9
CASSVYQGGSPLHF
TGTGCCAGCAGCGTATACCAGGGAGGCTCACCCCTCCACTTT
>-|TRBD1|TRBJ2-7|TRBV5-1
CASSLVSPFDRADSYEQYF
TGCGCCAGCAGCTTGGTCTCCCCCTTCGACAGGGCCGACTCCTACGAGCAGTACTTC
>-|TRBD2|TRBJ2-5|TRBV28
CASSPRTGTSGQETQYF
TGTGCCAGCAGCCCCCGGACCGGGACTAGCGGTCAAGAGACCCAGTACTTC
>-|-|TRBJ1-1|TRBV27
CASSSDSSMNTEAFF
TGTGCCAGCAGTTCAGACAGTTCTATGAACACTGAAGCTTTCTTT
>-|-|TRBJ1-1|TRBV10-2
CASSRVGGTEAFF
TGCGCCAGCAGTCGGGTGGGAGGGACTGAAGCTTTCTTT
>-|-|TRBJ2-7|TRBV4-2
CASSQEEGGLAYEQYF
TGTGCCAGCAGCCAAGAAGAAGGAGGGCTAGCCTACGAGCAGTACTTC
>few|TRBD2|TRBJ2-5|TRBV7-9
CASSEGTSGIGQETQYF
TGTGCCAGCAGCGAAGGGACTAGCGGGATTGGCCAAGAGACCCAGTACTTC
>once|-|TRBJ2-1|TRBV3-1/TRBV3-2
CASSPTGYNEQFF
TGTGCCAGCAGCCCAACAGGATACAATGAGCAGTTCTTC
>-|TRBD2|TRBJ2-1|TRBV3-1/TRBV3-2
CASSPLTGTSVNEQFF
TGTGCCAGCAGCCCACTGACCGGGACTAGTGTCAATGAGCAGTTCTTC
>-|-|TRBJ2-7|TRBV7-2
CASSQGPEQYF
TGTGCCAGCAGCCAGGGCCCCGAGCAGTACTTC
>-|-|TRBJ2-1|TRBV7-2
CASRTGASNNEQFF
TGTGCCAGCAGGACCGGGGCCTCAAACAATGAGCAGTTCTTC
>-|TRBD2|TRBJ2-5|TRBV11-2
CASSPGLAGVQETQYF
TGTGCCAGCAGCCCGGGACTAGCGGGGGTCCAAGAGACCCAGTACTTC
>-|-|TRBJ2-1|TRBV5-1
CASSLEGVMSSYNEQFF
TGCGCCAGCAGCTTGGAGGGGGTGATGAGCTCCTACAATGAGCAGTTCTTC
>-|-|TRBJ2-1|TRBV29-1
CSESVYNEQFF
TGCAGCGAGAGCGTCTACAATGAGCAGTTCTTC
>-|TRBD1|TRBJ2-7|TRBV7-8
CASSSRQGRSYEQYF
TGTGCCAGCAGCTCCAGACAGGGGCGCTCCTACGAGCAGTACTTC
>-|-|TRBJ2-5|TRBV4-1
CASSQDRVAGETQYF
TGCGCCAGCAGCCAAGACAGGGTCGCCGGAGAGACCCAGTACTTC
>-|-|TRBJ2-7|TRBV28
CASRNTGNYEQYF
TGTGCCAGCAGGAACACTGGAAACTACGAGCAGTACTTC
>-|TRBD1|TRBJ2-1|TRBV7-2
CASSLVATGLNEQFF
TGTGCCAGCAGCTTAGTGGCGACAGGGCTTAATGAGCAGTTCTTC
>-|TRBD2|TRBJ2-5|TRBV2
CASNSGDQETQYF
TGTGCCAGCAACAGCGGGGACCAAGAGACCCAGTACTTC
>few|-|TRBJ1-2|TRBV6-2/TRBV6-3
CASSWEGLDGYTF
TGTGCCAGCAGTTGGGAGGGGTTGGATGGCTACACCTTC
>-|-|TRBJ2-1|TRBV12-3/TRBV12-4
CASRRTENEQFF
TGTGCCAGCAGGCGGACAGAAAATGAGCAGTTCTTC
>-|-|TRBJ2-1|TRBV28
CASSGPDEQFF
TGTGCCAGCAGCGGTCCGGATGAGCAGTTCTTC
>once|-|TRBJ2-2|TRBV7-2
CASSPGGASNTGELFF
TGTGCCAGCAGCCCTGGTGGGGCCTCGAACACCGGGGAGCTGTTTTTT
>once|TRBD1|TRBJ1-1|TRBV27
CASSATGNLEAFF
TGTGCCAGCAGTGCGACAGGGAACCTAGAAGCTTTCTTT
>-|-|TRBJ2-1|TRBV9
CASSVARDEQFF
TGTGCCAGCAGCGTGGCCCGGGATGAGCAGTTCTTC
>once|TRBD1|TRBJ1-1|TRBV5-1
CASSLADRVGTEAFF
TGCGCCAGCAGCTTGGCCGACAGGGTGGGCACTGAAGCTTTCTTT
>-|-|TRBJ1-1|TRBV6-2/TRBV6-3
CASSYPTGNTEAFF
TGTGCCAGCAGTTACCCGACAGGGAACACTGAAGCTTTCTTT
>-|-|TRBJ1-5|TRBV5-4
CASSSGGGNQPQHF
TGTGCCAGCAGCTCGGGCGGGGGCAATCAGCCCCAGCATTTT